A selection of T cell receptor beta chains follows, all from one sample in a study of T cell repertoires in cytomegalovirus infection. TCRdb processed the reads anew with MiXCR; each CDR3 protein has one entry. The sample includes 200,000 to 300,000 distinct CDR3 sequences, around 8.7% of them seen just once. Sequenced: PBMCs. These receptors came from a human donor in good health (CMV status not recorded). Some clones in this sample may be carry-over from other donors' samples. The CDR3 runs from the conserved cysteine through the conserved F or W. The D gene is left open where the match is weak. Expanded clones are given a class, and other clones once, few, many or no size at all.

clone_size j_call v_call d_call cdr3_aa cdr3_nt
many TRBJ1-1 TRBV10-3 NA CAISHKSLNTEAFF TGTGCCATCAGTCACAAATCACTGAACACTGAAGCTTTCTTT
many TRBJ1-1 TRBV7-2 NA CASSFDRVVAFF TGTGCCAGCAGCTTTGACAGAGTTGTCGCTTTCTTT
many TRBJ1-5 TRBV7-2 NA CASSSFTNQPQHF TGTGCCAGCAGTAGTTTCACGAATCAGCCCCAGCATTTT
many TRBJ2-3 TRBV12-3/TRBV12-4 NA CASSPPTGASTDTQYF TGTGCCAGCAGTCCTCCGACAGGCGCCAGCACAGATACGCAGTATTTT
NA TRBJ2-5 TRBV7-3 TRBD1 CASSAGQGGQETQYF TGTGCCAGCAGCGCCGGACAGGGGGGACAAGAGACCCAGTACTTC
few TRBJ1-2 TRBV28 NA CASSATGSGYTF TGTGCCAGCAGTGCAACAGGGAGCGGCTACACCTTC
many TRBJ2-7 TRBV28 TRBD2 CASRETSGGYEQYF TGTGCCAGCAGGGAGACTAGCGGGGGCTACGAGCAGTACTTC
few TRBJ1-1 TRBV5-1 NA CASSYPRVGQNTEAFF TGCGCCAGCAGCTATCCAAGGGTGGGGCAGAACACTGAAGCTTTCTTT
few TRBJ2-7 TRBV13 NA CASSYGTVAYEQYF TGTGCCAGCAGCTATGGGACGGTCGCCTACGAGCAGTACTTC
few TRBJ2-7 TRBV19 NA CASSMGTTYEQYF TGTGCCAGTAGTATGGGGACGACGTACGAGCAGTACTTC
many TRBJ2-6 TRBV7-2 NA CASSPGGANVLTF TGTGCCAGCAGCCCCGGAGGGGCCAACGTCCTGACTTTC
many TRBJ1-5 TRBV7-2 TRBD1 CASSPFAGGEQPQHF TGTGCCAGCAGCCCATTTGCAGGGGGCGAACAGCCCCAGCATTTT
NA TRBJ1-1 TRBV10-2 NA CASSEGGNTEAFF TGCGCCAGCAGTGAAGGAGGGAACACTGAAGCTTTCTTT
NA TRBJ2-1 TRBV4-3 NA CASSQGFAYNEQFF TGCGCCAGCAGCCAAGGTTTTGCTTACAATGAGCAGTTCTTC
NA TRBJ2-7 TRBV13 NA CASSLGSVGSYEQYF TGTGCCAGCAGCTTAGGGTCGGTTGGGTCCTACGAGCAGTACTTC
many TRBJ2-1 TRBV12-3/TRBV12-4 TRBD2 CASSLANRISGRAPYNEQFF TGTGCCAGCAGTTTAGCGAATAGGATCAGCGGGAGGGCCCCCTACAATGAGCAGTTCTTC
NA TRBJ2-5 TRBV5-5 TRBD1 CASRRDRALQETQYF TGTGCCAGCAGGCGAGACAGGGCCCTCCAAGAGACCCAGTACTTC
many TRBJ2-3 TRBV19 TRBD2 CASSIALAGGSTDTQYF TGTGCCAGTAGTATAGCGCTAGCGGGGGGGAGCACAGATACGCAGTATTTT
many TRBJ2-1 TRBV12-3/TRBV12-4 TRBD2 CASSLTSGNNEQFF TGTGCCAGCAGTTTAACTAGCGGCAACAATGAGCAGTTCTTC
many TRBJ2-7 TRBV6-2/TRBV6-3 NA CASTTPVSRRRYEQYF TGTGCCAGCACCACTCCGGTATCTCGCAGGAGATACGAGCAGTACTTC
many TRBJ2-2 TRBV7-8 NA CASSLKALSGGQGAGELFF TGTGCCAGCAGCTTAAAAGCCCTTAGCGGTGGGCAGGGAGCCGGGGAGCTGTTTTTT
many TRBJ1-2 TRBV28 TRBD1 CASRLPGQRYGYTF TGTGCCAGCCGACTTCCGGGACAGAGATATGGCTACACCTTC
many TRBJ2-2 TRBV7-3 TRBD1 CASSSGTGKNTGELFF TGTGCCAGCAGCTCGGGGACAGGGAAGAACACCGGGGAGCTGTTTTTT
few TRBJ2-4 TRBV20-1 TRBD2 CSARARTSGGRNIQYF TGCAGTGCTAGAGCTCGGACTAGCGGGGGAAGAAACATTCAGTACTTC
many TRBJ2-7 TRBV7-8 TRBD1 CASSLRGGRREQYF TGTGCCAGCAGCTTAAGAGGGGGCCGGCGCGAGCAGTACTTC
many TRBJ1-3 TRBV7-2 NA CASSSHTGNTIYF TGTGCCAGCAGCTCGCATACTGGAAACACCATATATTTT
many TRBJ2-1 TRBV7-2 TRBD2 CATQTSGRSNEQFF TGTGCCACCCAAACTAGCGGGCGGTCCAATGAGCAGTTCTTC
many TRBJ1-1 TRBV6-2/TRBV6-3 NA CASSYRAGMNTEAFF TGTGCCAGCAGTTATAGGGCGGGCATGAACACTGAAGCTTTCTTT
few TRBJ1-5 TRBV19 NA CASSMARSQPQHF TGTGCCAGTAGTATGGCACGCAGTCAGCCCCAGCATTTT
few TRBJ2-2 TRBV29-1 TRBD2 CSVGGLAARTGELFF TGCAGCGTTGGCGGACTAGCGGCCCGCACCGGGGAGCTGTTTTTT
NA TRBJ2-2 TRBV29-1 NA CSVGSPKASNTGELFF TGCAGCGTCGGTTCCCCGAAGGCCTCGAACACCGGGGAGCTGTTTTTT
few TRBJ2-3 TRBV12-3/TRBV12-4 NA CASSPGSANTQYF TGTGCCAGCAGTCCAGGATCAGCTAATACGCAGTATTTT
many TRBJ2-5 TRBV7-2 TRBD2 CASSPVGTSGGARSTQYF TGTGCCAGCAGCCCGGTCGGGACTAGCGGGGGGGCCCGATCAACCCAGTACTTC
NA TRBJ1-6 TRBV7-9 NA CASSLVGIGNSPLHF TGTGCCAGCAGCTTAGTGGGCATAGGCAATTCACCCCTCCACTTT
NA TRBJ2-2 TRBV18 NA CASSPGDTGELFF TGTGCCAGCTCACCGGGGGACACCGGGGAGCTGTTTTTT
few TRBJ2-1 TRBV10-3 NA CAISAWSYNEQFF TGTGCCATCAGCGCCTGGAGCTACAATGAGCAGTTCTTC
many TRBJ2-3 TRBV7-2 TRBD2 CASSSDLLAGGPSTPDTQYF TGTGCCAGCAGCTCCGACCTACTAGCGGGGGGGCCGTCAACCCCAGATACGCAGTATTTT
NA TRBJ1-2 TRBV25-1 NA CASSGTDNYGYTF TGTGCCAGCAGTGGAACAGATAACTATGGCTACACCTTC
few TRBJ2-7 TRBV20-1 NA CSAREGGGEQYF TGCAGTGCTAGAGAAGGAGGAGGAGAGCAGTACTTC
many TRBJ1-5 TRBV19 NA CASRYSNQPQHF TGTGCCAGTAGATATAGCAATCAGCCCCAGCATTTT
NA TRBJ1-1 TRBV6-2/TRBV6-3 NA CASKLGGLNTEAFF TGTGCCAGCAAACTTGGGGGGCTGAACACTGAAGCTTTCTTT
many TRBJ1-6 TRBV7-8 NA CASSLQGSYNSPLHF TGTGCCAGCAGCTTACAGGGCTCCTATAATTCACCCCTCCACTTT
many TRBJ1-5 TRBV28 TRBD1 CASSRPGTGNQPQHF TGTGCCAGCAGTCGCCCCGGGACAGGGAATCAGCCCCAGCATTTT
NA TRBJ1-1 TRBV3-1 TRBD1 CASSLQGVREAFF TGTGCCAGCAGCCTACAGGGGGTCAGAGAAGCTTTCTTT
NA TRBJ2-3 TRBV5-5 TRBD2 CASSLAPAGVGTQYF TGTGCCAGCAGCTTGGCCCCGGCGGGAGTGGGTACGCAGTATTTT
few TRBJ2-5 TRBV7-9 TRBD1 CASSLNRGRGETQYF TGTGCCAGCAGCCTTAACAGGGGGCGAGGAGAGACCCAGTACTTC
NA TRBJ2-7 TRBV11-2 NA CASSLQVTYEQYF TGTGCCAGCAGCTTACAGGTTACCTACGAGCAGTACTTC
many TRBJ2-1 TRBV5-1 TRBD2 CASSYLAGSSYNEQFF TGCGCCAGCAGCTATTTAGCGGGCAGCTCCTACAATGAGCAGTTCTTC
NA TRBJ2-3 TRBV11-3 TRBD2 CASSLGGGRPDTQYF TGTGCCAGCAGCTTAGGCGGGGGACGCCCCGATACGCAGTATTTT
few TRBJ1-3 TRBV4-2 NA CASSQASGNTIYF TGTGCCAGCAGCCAAGCCTCTGGAAACACCATATATTTT
many TRBJ2-7 TRBV7-8 NA CASSSRTQFYEQYF TGTGCCAGCAGCTCCCGAACACAATTCTACGAGCAGTACTTC
NA TRBJ1-4 TRBV19 NA CASSLDSLKLFF TGTGCCAGTAGTCTGGACAGCTTAAAACTGTTTTTT
NA TRBJ2-7 TRBV5-1 TRBD2 CASSLAGTGRAYEQYF TGCGCCAGCAGCTTGGCCGGGACCGGGAGGGCCTACGAGCAGTACTTC
NA TRBJ1-2 TRBV28 NA CASSSPSEKGNYGYTF TGTGCCAGCAGCTCGCCGTCAGAGAAGGGTAACTATGGCTACACCTTC